Listed below are T cell receptor beta chains from one sample, sequenced in a study of beta chain features in type 1 diabetes. Sequencing was performed with immunoSEQ multiplex PCR; in TCRdb, only in-frame clones are kept and a portion is missing. This table has 300,000 to 350,000 clones, around an eighth appearing once. The material sequenced was naive CD4+ T cells from blood. The receptors were sampled from a woman between 18 and 29 years old with type 1 diabetes. CDR3s include the opening cysteine and the closing phenylalanine or tryptophan. D genes are given only for firm matches. Clone sizes are given selectively: once, few, many, or a class where the clone is expanded.

d_gene	v_gene	abundance	j_gene	CDR3aa	CDR3nt
.	TRBV30	.	TRBJ1-3	CAWKFYRISGNTIYF	TGTGCCTGGAAGTTCTACCGAATCTCTGGAAACACCATATATTTT
.	TRBV5-5	.	TRBJ2-2	CASSLAGHPRTGELFF	TGTGCCAGCAGCTTGGCCGGCCACCCGAGGACCGGGGAGCTGTTTTTT
.	TRBV7-3	few	TRBJ1-1	CASSPGEGTPRYTEAFF	TGTGCCAGCAGCCCAGGGGAGGGGACTCCCCGGTATACTGAAGCTTTCTTT
TRBD1	TRBV28	.	TRBJ1-2	CASSPRGAYGYTF	TGTGCCAGCAGTCCCAGGGGGGCCTATGGCTACACCTTC
.	TRBV21-1	few	TRBJ1-5	CASSQWNDRAYQPQHF	TGTGCCAGCAGCCAATGGAATGACAGGGCGTATCAGCCCCAGCATTTT
TRBD1	TRBV5-1	few	TRBJ2-5	CASSFGSAQDRSRVEYF	TGCGCCAGCAGCTTTGGGAGCGCCCAGGACAGGAGTCGAGTGGAGTACTTC
.	TRBV18	.	TRBJ2-7	CASSPNNEQYF	TGTGCCAGCTCACCAAATAACGAGCAGTACTTC
.	TRBV12-5	.	TRBJ2-1	CASGFPTPDRIEQFF	TGTGCTAGTGGTTTCCCGACACCCGATCGAATTGAGCAGTTCTTC
TRBD2	TRBV4-2	few	TRBJ2-7	CASSQAPGGRVHEQYF	TGTGCCAGCAGCCAAGCCCCTGGCGGGAGGGTCCACGAGCAGTACTTC
TRBD1	TRBV15	.	TRBJ1-2	CATSREGTGPYYGYTF	TGTGCCACCAGCAGAGAAGGGACAGGGCCGTACTATGGCTACACCTTC
.	TRBV4-3	.	TRBJ1-1	CASRPGHGPDTEAFF	TGCGCCAGCAGGCCCGGACACGGGCCGGACACTGAAGCTTTCTTT
.	TRBV29-1	.	TRBJ2-1	CSGTRDSLSYNEQFF	TGCAGCGGTACCAGGGACTCCCTTTCCTACAATGAGCAGTTCTTC
TRBD2	TRBV30	.	TRBJ2-7	CAWSGLAGDYEQYF	TGTGCCTGGAGTGGGCTAGCGGGAGACTACGAGCAGTACTTC
.	TRBV20-1	.	TRBJ2-3	CSARRLVQYF	TGCAGTGCCAGACGACTAGTGCAGTATTTT
.	TRBV9	few	TRBJ1-1	CASSVVSGLNTEAFF	TGTGCCAGCAGCGTAGTTTCAGGCTTGAACACTGAAGCTTTCTTT
TRBD2	TRBV11-2	few	TRBJ2-4	CASSLAPGLAGPYKNIQYF	TGTGCCAGCAGCTTAGCCCCCGGACTAGCGGGACCCTACAAAAACATTCAGTACTTC
.	TRBV7-2	.	TRBJ2-3	CASSFQDTQYF	TGTGCCAGCAGCTTTCAGGATACGCAGTATTTT
.	TRBV4-1	.	TRBJ1-5	CASSPGKQERSNQPQHF	TGCGCCAGCAGCCCAGGCAAACAGGAAAGATCGAATCAGCCCCAGCATTTT
TRBD1	TRBV28	few	TRBJ1-2	CASSSGQGAGGYTF	TGTGCCAGCAGCTCGGGACAGGGGGCGGGCGGCTACACCTTC
.	TRBV18	.	TRBJ2-1	CASSPRVGVPYNEQFF	TGTGCCAGCTCACCACGTGTAGGGGTCCCGTACAATGAGCAGTTCTTC
.	TRBV29-1	.	TRBJ2-3	CSVGPGLNTDTQYF	TGCAGCGTGGGGCCGGGACTGAACACAGATACGCAGTATTTT
TRBD2	TRBV18	few	TRBJ2-5	CASGSLAGGETQYF	TGTGCCAGCGGGTCACTAGCGGGAGGTGAGACCCAGTACTTC
.	TRBV4-1	few	TRBJ2-3	CASSQGRLRSNPDTQYF	TGCGCCAGCAGCCAAGGTCGGTTGCGCTCAAATCCAGATACGCAGTATTTT
.	TRBV18	few	TRBJ2-5	CASSPLSSETQYF	TGTGCCAGCTCACCACTCTCCTCGGAGACCCAGTACTTC
.	TRBV7-2	few	TRBJ1-2	CASSLALGGPYGYTF	TGTGCCAGCAGCTTAGCGCTAGGGGGTCCCTATGGCTACACCTTC
TRBD2	TRBV7-9	.	TRBJ2-3	CASSESGTSGTTDTQYF	TGTGCCAGCAGCGAATCCGGGACTAGCGGGACCACAGATACGCAGTATTTT
.	TRBV19	.	TRBJ1-5	CASTWEHSNQPQHF	TGTGCCAGTACCTGGGAGCATAGCAATCAGCCCCAGCATTTT
TRBD1	TRBV9	.	TRBJ2-7	CASSTRTGTGGYEQYF	TGTGCCAGCAGCACCAGAACCGGGACAGGGGGCTACGAGCAGTACTTC
.	TRBV7-2	few	TRBJ1-1	CASTLRGGLTEAFF	TGTGCCAGCACCTTGCGGGGGGGACTCACTGAAGCTTTCTTT
TRBD1	TRBV7-2	.	TRBJ2-4	CATSGQGKNIQYF	TGTGCCACTTCGGGACAGGGGAAAAACATTCAGTACTTC
.	TRBV14	.	TRBJ2-5	CASSQNQGKETQYF	TGTGCCAGCAGCCAAAACCAGGGGAAAGAGACCCAGTACTTC
.	TRBV20-1	few	TRBJ2-1	CSASGRGGQFF	TGCAGTGCTTCCGGCCGAGGAGGGCAGTTCTTC
TRBD2	TRBV18	few	TRBJ2-1	CASSPSLAGGDEQFF	TGTGCCAGCTCACCTTCACTAGCGGGTGGGGATGAGCAGTTCTTC
TRBD1	TRBV5-1	few	TRBJ1-5	CASSLFPGTDRQPQHF	TGCGCCAGCAGCTTGTTCCCGGGGACAGATCGTCAGCCCCAGCATTTT
.	TRBV10-3	.	TRBJ2-2	CAIRAGPNTGELFF	TGTGCCATCAGGGCAGGTCCTAACACCGGGGAGCTGTTTTTT
TRBD2	TRBV18	few	TRBJ2-1	CASSPPTSGNEQFF	TGTGCCAGCTCACCACCGACTAGCGGGAATGAGCAGTTCTTC
.	TRBV29-1	few	TRBJ1-2	CSAEGAQEIYGYTF	TGCAGCGCTGAGGGAGCGCAGGAGATCTATGGCTACACCTTC
.	TRBV5-1	.	TRBJ1-1	CASSLAGFSTEAFF	TGCGCCAGCAGCTTGGCCGGGTTTTCCACTGAAGCTTTCTTT
.	TRBV10-2	.	TRBJ1-1	CASSAHRVRTVNTEAFF	TGCGCCAGCAGTGCCCACAGGGTGCGGACAGTTAACACTGAAGCTTTCTTT
.	TRBV10-3	few	TRBJ2-1	CAISDNLASYNEQFF	TGTGCCATCAGTGACAACCTAGCCTCCTACAATGAGCAGTTCTTC
TRBD1	TRBV2	.	TRBJ1-1	CASSPGTGGGNTEAFF	TGTGCCAGCAGCCCCGGGACAGGAGGAGGGAACACTGAAGCTTTCTTT